The sequence of this T cell receptor beta chain was determined in a study of identifying expanded T cells in peripheral blood. Study observations and caveats: Differentially abundant clones: roughly 1.2 between replicates, about 15 at roughly 15 days, 19 to 20 at four. Variance in clone template counts between roughly 2-week samples significantly increased with total template count across all healthy donors.

No infections or other immune events were documented during collection. Trimming removed 0 bases at V and 4 bases at J, with 4 bases between. Germline CDR1 LGHNA, CDR2 YSLEER. There are 13 residues in the CDR3. Comment on this clone: Its antigen is currently unknown.

Measured with immunoSEQ multiplex PCR; TCRdb has only the in-frame clones, and not every one. The sample includes about 100,000 clones, about 83% of them seen just once. The sample taken for sequencing was blood. This sequence originates from a person aged 18 to 69 in good health. The V and J genes are TRBV4-3 and TRBJ1-5, with unresolved D. In DNA form, the CDR3 reads TGCGCCAGCAGCCAAGACGCGAATCAGCCCCAGCATTTT. Amino acid sequence: CASSQDANQPQHF.